Listed below are T cell receptor beta chains from one sample, sequenced in a study of CD8 T cells in ankylosing spondylitis. TCRdb recomputed calls from the 5' RACE reads with MiXCR, one row per CDR3 protein. The table has approximately 150,000 distinct CDR3 sequences, 25% to 35% seen once. The sequenced sample consisted of synovial fluid, either unsorted or a sorted T cell fraction (not recorded which). The receptor set was obtained from a male donor with ankylosing spondylitis. Each CDR3 is given with its conserved first and last residue. Fields, in order: V gene, D gene, clone size, J gene, CDR3 protein, CDR3 DNA. D genes are given only for firm matches. Part of the rows lack a size; the others show once, few, many or a class for expanded clones.

v_call: TRBV7-8
d_call: NA
clone_size: NA
j_call: TRBJ2-6
cdr3_aa: CASSLGRASGANVLTF
cdr3_nt: TGTGCCAGCAGCTTAGGACGAGCATCTGGGGCCAACGTCCTGACTTTC

v_call: TRBV5-1
d_call: NA
clone_size: few
j_call: TRBJ2-1
cdr3_aa: CASSSGSTVNNEQFF
cdr3_nt: TGCGCCAGCAGCTCCGGGAGTACCGTTAACAATGAGCAGTTCTTC

v_call: TRBV20-1
d_call: TRBD2
clone_size: NA
j_call: TRBJ2-3
cdr3_aa: CSAREPAGGLTDTQYF
cdr3_nt: TGCAGTGCTAGGGAGCCTGCGGGGGGCCTCACAGATACGCAGTATTTT

v_call: TRBV2
d_call: TRBD1
clone_size: few
j_call: TRBJ1-1
cdr3_aa: CASYVDRALTEAFF
cdr3_nt: TGTGCCAGCTATGTAGACAGGGCCCTCACTGAAGCTTTCTTT

v_call: TRBV12-3/TRBV12-4
d_call: NA
clone_size: few
j_call: TRBJ1-4
cdr3_aa: CASSWSATNEKLFF
cdr3_nt: TGTGCCAGCTCTTGGAGTGCAACTAATGAAAAACTGTTTTTT

v_call: TRBV20-1
d_call: NA
clone_size: NA
j_call: TRBJ1-3
cdr3_aa: CSASSDASGNTIYF
cdr3_nt: TGCAGTGCTAGCTCGGATGCTTCTGGAAACACCATATATTTT

v_call: TRBV5-5
d_call: NA
clone_size: NA
j_call: TRBJ1-5
cdr3_aa: CASSLFGGQSYSNQPQHF
cdr3_nt: TGTGCCAGCAGCTTGTTTGGCGGGCAGAGCTATAGCAATCAGCCCCAGCATTTT

v_call: TRBV6-6
d_call: NA
clone_size: few
j_call: TRBJ1-5
cdr3_aa: CASRNSGPQHF
cdr3_nt: TGTGCCAGCAGAAACTCGGGGCCCCAGCATTTT

v_call: TRBV21-1
d_call: NA
clone_size: NA
j_call: TRBJ2-7
cdr3_aa: CASSKVRESTSGSYEQYF
cdr3_nt: TGTGCCAGCAGCAAAGTGAGGGAATCAACTAGCGGGAGCTACGAGCAGTACTTC

v_call: TRBV19
d_call: TRBD2
clone_size: NA
j_call: TRBJ2-2
cdr3_aa: CASSPGGGGPLGELFF
cdr3_nt: TGTGCCAGTAGCCCCGGGGGGGGCGGTCCCCTCGGTGAGCTGTTTTTT

v_call: TRBV10-3
d_call: NA
clone_size: few
j_call: TRBJ2-3
cdr3_aa: CAISSGLTDTQYF
cdr3_nt: TGTGCCATCAGTTCAGGCCTCACAGATACGCAGTATTTT

v_call: TRBV7-3
d_call: TRBD2
clone_size: medium-sized
j_call: TRBJ2-3
cdr3_aa: CASSLSGRADTQYF
cdr3_nt: TGTGCCAGCAGCCTTAGCGGGAGGGCAGATACGCAGTATTTT

v_call: TRBV7-6
d_call: NA
clone_size: few
j_call: TRBJ2-6
cdr3_aa: CASSSPGGRITGANVLTF
cdr3_nt: TGTGCCAGCAGCTCCCCCGGGGGGCGGATTACTGGGGCCAACGTCCTGACTTTC

v_call: TRBV28
d_call: NA
clone_size: NA
j_call: TRBJ2-1
cdr3_aa: CASGPYNEQFF
cdr3_nt: TGTGCCAGCGGACCCTACAATGAGCAGTTCTTC

v_call: TRBV5-1
d_call: TRBD1
clone_size: many
j_call: TRBJ2-6
cdr3_aa: CASSFRTGEFNSGANVLTF
cdr3_nt: TGCGCCAGCAGCTTTCGGACAGGGGAATTCAACTCTGGGGCCAACGTCCTGACTTTC

v_call: TRBV2
d_call: TRBD2
clone_size: few
j_call: TRBJ2-1
cdr3_aa: CASLAGYEQFF
cdr3_nt: TGTGCCAGTCTAGCGGGGTATGAGCAGTTCTTC

v_call: TRBV7-9
d_call: NA
clone_size: NA
j_call: TRBJ1-1
cdr3_aa: CASSLGRRENTEAFF
cdr3_nt: TGTGCCAGCAGCTTAGGGCGCAGGGAGAACACTGAAGCTTTCTTT

v_call: TRBV12-3/TRBV12-4
d_call: NA
clone_size: NA
j_call: TRBJ2-3
cdr3_aa: CASSLERSTDTQYF
cdr3_nt: TGTGCCAGCAGTTTAGAGCGGAGCACAGATACGCAGTATTTT

v_call: TRBV20-1
d_call: NA
clone_size: NA
j_call: TRBJ1-6
cdr3_aa: CSARDTGSTGSPLHF
cdr3_nt: TGCAGTGCTAGAGATACGGGCAGTACGGGTTCACCCCTCCACTTT

v_call: TRBV4-1
d_call: TRBD2
clone_size: many
j_call: TRBJ2-1
cdr3_aa: CASSQDEGASGRANEQFF
cdr3_nt: TGCGCCAGCAGCCAAGATGAGGGGGCTAGCGGGAGGGCCAATGAGCAGTTCTTC